This passage covers 23 T cell receptor beta chains from one sample sequenced in a study of beta chain features in type 1 diabetes. Sequencing targeted expressed TCRB transcripts, as all isolated RNA had been reverse transcribed. Assay: immunoSEQ multiplex PCR; the TCRdb copy retains only in-frame clones and omits some. The repertoire includes around 180,000 clones, 7.8% of them detected once, and around 0.94% sits in the top ten. Antigen specificity for these receptors is unknown. Study outcomes and limitations: When Type 1 diabetes patients were examined, their TCRB CDR3s proved moderately but significantly shorter in all four CD4+ subsets.

Sequenced material: central memory CD4+ T cells from blood. The receptors were sampled from a middle-aged woman with type 1 diabetes.

In its sample, this clone was seen a few times. The V call is TRBV4-2, the J call TRBJ2-1; 11 nucleotides line up with TRBD2. CDR1 is LGHNA and CDR2 is YNFKEQ in the germline V gene. V shed 1 base and J 4 bases; nucleotides not matched to a gene: 6. This CDR3 contains 17 residues. The CDR3 nucleotides read TGTGCCAGCAGCCAAGTGGGTAGCGGGAGGGTGTACAATGAGCAGTTCTTC. Translating it yields CASSQVGSGRVYNEQFF.

This clone has ten or more counts. The chain links TRBV6-5 to TRBJ2-7; 7 nucleotides align to TRBD2. Germline V gene sequence: CDR1 MNHEY, CDR2 SVGAGI. This CDR3 comprises 16 residues. V gave up 0 bases and J gave up 6 bases; unmatched junction bases: 11. CDR3 region: CASSYSPGLGSGEQYF. Written as DNA, the CDR3 is TGTGCCAGCAGTTACTCGCCCGGACTAGGGTCGGGCGAGCAGTACTTC.

This chain uses TRBV11-2 with TRBJ2-5; TRBD2 matches 11 bases. V dropped 5 bases and J dropped 4; count of bases not matched to a gene: 9. Per germline, CDR1 SGHAT and CDR2 FQNNGV. The length of the CDR3 is 16 residues. The DNA of the CDR3 is TGTGCCAGCAGCCAAGGGGGGACTAGCGGACTAGAGACCCAGTACTTC. Translation gives CASSQGGTSGLETQYF.

This chain connects TRBV19 to TRBJ1-5; D unresolved. Per germline, CDR1 LNHDA and CDR2 SQIVND (reference sequence). The CDR3 has 13 amino acids. Trimming removed 7 bases from V and 0 bases from J, with 7 bases in between. CDR3 sequence reads: CASNRVSNQPQHF. CDR3 nucleotide sequence: TGTGCCAGTAATCGAGTTAGCAATCAGCCCCAGCATTTT.

This clone was seen many times. The J gene is TRBJ2-3, the V gene TRBV23-1; the D gene is possibly TRBD1 (5 bases). TRBV23-1 counts as an open reading frame of uncertain function. Trimming left V 0 bases short and J 4 bases short, with 14 bases between. The CDR3 totals 16 residues. The CDR3 region has the DNA TGCGCCAGCAGTCAATCGCGACAGTTGGGGCCAGATACGCAGTATTTT. This codes for CASSQSRQLGPDTQYF.

Ten or more counts support this clone. Here the CDR3 DNA reads TGTGCCATCAGTGAGTCGACTCTGCGGGGAGGCTACACCTTC. Its protein is CAISESTLRGGYTF. The genes are TRBV10-3 and TRBJ1-2; no firm D call. The CDR3 spans 14 residues. CDR1 and CDR2 from the germline V gene are ENHRY and SYGVKD. The V end was cut by 0 bases, the J end by 8 bases, with 13 bases between.

This clone has a handful of counts. The gene calls are TRBV6-4 and TRBJ2-3; D might be TRBD1 (6 bases). V was trimmed by 7 bases and J by 0 bases, leaving 23 bases between them. This CDR3 comprises 18 residues. Germline-derived CDR1 and CDR2 are MRHNA and SNTAGT. In DNA, the CDR3 is TGTGCCAGCACTCCGGACAGAGAGAGACGCTGTAGCACAGATACGCAGTATTTT. It codes for CASTPDRERRCSTDTQYF.

This clone was seen only a few times. The chain has TRBV10-3 and TRBJ2-3; tentative D call: TRBD1 (6 bases). The CDR3 sequence is 18 residues long. V was shortened by 3 bases and J by 0 bases, with 19 bases between the two germline ends. Germline V gene data show CDR1 as ENHRY and CDR2 as SYGVKD. The CDR3 nucleotides are TGTGCCATCAGTGAAAACCCCCCCGGGACACTTAGCACAGATACGCAGTATTTT. Protein product: CAISENPPGTLSTDTQYF.

The rearrangement joins TRBV19 to TRBJ2-1, with TRBD1 as a possible D gene (5 bases). CDR1 is LNHDA and CDR2 is SQIVND in the germline V gene (reference sequence). V shed 9 bases and J shed 5 bases, with 23 bases lying between them. The CDR3 contains 16 residues. The CDR3 DNA is TGTGCCAGCGGAAGGGGAAAGCCACGGGTTGACAATGAGCAGTTCTTC. This gives the protein CASGRGKPRVDNEQFF.

This clone was seen more than once but under ten times. As DNA, the CDR3 is TGCAGCTCCACCGGGACAGGGGGCCGAGATACGCAGTATTTT. Protein sequence: CSSTGTGGRDTQYF. J is TRBJ2-3 and V is TRBV29-1, with 12 bases that match TRBD1. The CDR3 totals 14 residues. The V segment lost 8 bases and the J segment 5 bases; nucleotides outside the gene matches: 8. CDR1 SQVTM and CDR2 ANQGSEA come from the germline V gene.

This clone came up a few times. The V and J genes are TRBV10-3 and TRBJ2-1, with 14 bases lining up with TRBD2. The CDR3 totals 15 residues. The germline V gene encodes CDR1 ENHRY and CDR2 SYGVKD. The V gene end was trimmed by 8 bases and the J gene end by 8 bases; junction bases not matched to a gene: 8. The CDR3 loop is CAISGTSGSNYEQFF. CDR3 DNA sequence: TGTGCCATCTCCGGGACTAGCGGGAGTAACTATGAGCAGTTCTTC.

This clone has a handful of counts. The chain is built from TRBV10-3 and TRBJ1-2; no clear D. Germline V gene data show CDR1 as ENHRY and CDR2 as SYGVKD. The CDR3 totals 13 residues. V was clipped by 3 bases and J by 1 base, with 6 bases between them. The DNA of the CDR3 is TGTGCCATCAGTGACCGGGATAACTATGGCTACACCTTC. This sequence encodes CAISDRDNYGYTF.

This clone has more than one count but fewer than ten. The chain recombines TRBV28 with TRBJ2-7; D may be TRBD2 (6 bases). The CDR3 has 14 residues. V lost 5 bases to trimming and J lost 2 bases, with 13 bases between them. Germline assignment: CDR1 MDHEN and CDR2 SYDVKM. CDR3 sequence (DNA): TGTGCCAGCAGTAGGGGCCTAGCGCCCTACGAGCAGTACTTC. It encodes CASSRGLAPYEQYF.

The CDR3 DNA follows: TGTGCCAGCAGCTTAGAAGGGGGCGATCAGCCCCAGCATTTT. Protein product: CASSLEGGDQPQHF. This chain links TRBV7-2 with TRBJ1-5; 7 bases are shared with TRBD1. Germline V lookup: CDR1 SGHTA, CDR2 FQGNSA. J gave up 5 bases and V 1 base, and 2 bases lay outside the gene matches. The CDR3 extends over 14 amino acids.

This clone was observed a handful of times. This rearrangement joins TRBV5-1 to TRBJ1-1; 10 positions agree with TRBD1. V was pared by 4 bases and J by 5 bases, with 2 bases of the junction left unmatched. Germline V CDR1 and CDR2: SGHRS, YFSETQ. The CDR3 loop spans 13 amino acids. The CDR3 region is CASSGQGVTEAFF. The CDR3 bases are TGCGCCAGCAGCGGACAGGGGGTAACTGAAGCTTTCTTT.

This clone has at least ten counts. The V gene is TRBV18, the J gene TRBJ2-7; D unresolved. V was pared by 2 bases and J by 2 bases, with 7 bases between. Germline V gene sequence: CDR1 KGHSH, CDR2 LQKENI. The CDR3 has 13 residues. CDR3 residues: CASSPNGPYEQYF. In DNA form, the CDR3 reads TGTGCCAGCTCACCAAACGGTCCCTACGAGCAGTACTTC.

This clone has more than one count but fewer than ten. The chain uses TRBV4-3 and TRBJ2-3; 12 positions agree with TRBD2. CDR3 length equals 16 residues. Trimming removed 3 bases from V and 5 bases from J; junction bases left unmatched: 6. Germline lookup yields CDR1 LGHNA and CDR2 YSLEER. The CDR3 DNA follows: TGCGCCAGCAGCCACTCACTAGCGGGAGGTGAAGATACGCAGTATTTT. Translation gives CASSHSLAGGEDTQYF.

This clone showed up just a few times. This chain links TRBV9 with TRBJ1-4; perhaps TRBD1 as D (5 bases). Germline CDR1 and CDR2: SGDLS and YYNGEE. Trimming cost V 5 bases and J 7 bases, with 9 bases left between them. The CDR3 has 12 residues. The chain's CDR3 is CASSGGSEKLFF. The CDR3 coding sequence is TGTGCCAGCAGTGGGGGGAGTGAAAAACTGTTTTTT.

CDR3 sequence (DNA): TGTGCCAGCAGCTCCGGGTACGACACTGAAGCTTTCTTT. Protein product: CASSSGYDTEAFF. This rearrangement joins TRBV11-2 to TRBJ1-1; D unresolved. Germline V gene sequence: CDR1 SGHAT, CDR2 FQNNGV. Trimming left V 4 bases short and J 3 bases short, with 9 bases between. The CDR3 contains 13 residues.

This clone was counted a few times. The V call is TRBV6-5, the J call TRBJ2-1; the match to TRBD2 covers 11 bases. V was pared by 5 bases and J by 10 bases, with 10 bases of the junction left unmatched. The CDR3 has 15 amino acids. Germline CDR1 reads MNHEY; CDR2 reads SVGAGI. CDR3 nucleotides: TGTGCCAGCAGTGGCCTACTAGCGGGGGAGACCGAGCAGTTCTTC. This sequence encodes CASSGLLAGETEQFF.

The rearrangement links TRBV9 to TRBJ2-5; D call uncertain. Looked up from germline, CDR1 is SGDLS and CDR2 is YYNGEE. V was pared by 0 bases and J by 5 bases, with 14 bases between. The CDR3 has 15 residues. The CDR3 bases are TGTGCCAGCAGCGTAGAAAGCTACTCCGGGGAGACCCAGTACTTC. This encodes CASSVESYSGETQYF.

The chain couples TRBV28 to TRBJ2-7, with TRBD2 matching over 11 bases. The CDR3 has 15 residues. The germline V gene encodes CDR1 MDHEN and CDR2 SYDVKM. V shed 5 bases, J shed 4 bases, and the junction held 7 bases outside the gene matches. This CDR3 is CASSAPSGRTYEQYF. The CDR3 DNA follows: TGTGCCAGCAGTGCACCTAGCGGGAGGACGTACGAGCAGTACTTC.

The chain carries TRBV6-1 and TRBJ2-7; a possible D gene is TRBD1 (5 bases). Trimming removed 1 base at V and 4 bases at J, with 8 bases between. The germline V gene has CDR1 MNHNS and CDR2 SASEGT. This CDR3 has 13 residues. The CDR3, as DNA: TGTGCCAGCAGTGAAGGGGGCCGGTACGAGCAGTACTTC. Encoded protein: CASSEGGRYEQYF.